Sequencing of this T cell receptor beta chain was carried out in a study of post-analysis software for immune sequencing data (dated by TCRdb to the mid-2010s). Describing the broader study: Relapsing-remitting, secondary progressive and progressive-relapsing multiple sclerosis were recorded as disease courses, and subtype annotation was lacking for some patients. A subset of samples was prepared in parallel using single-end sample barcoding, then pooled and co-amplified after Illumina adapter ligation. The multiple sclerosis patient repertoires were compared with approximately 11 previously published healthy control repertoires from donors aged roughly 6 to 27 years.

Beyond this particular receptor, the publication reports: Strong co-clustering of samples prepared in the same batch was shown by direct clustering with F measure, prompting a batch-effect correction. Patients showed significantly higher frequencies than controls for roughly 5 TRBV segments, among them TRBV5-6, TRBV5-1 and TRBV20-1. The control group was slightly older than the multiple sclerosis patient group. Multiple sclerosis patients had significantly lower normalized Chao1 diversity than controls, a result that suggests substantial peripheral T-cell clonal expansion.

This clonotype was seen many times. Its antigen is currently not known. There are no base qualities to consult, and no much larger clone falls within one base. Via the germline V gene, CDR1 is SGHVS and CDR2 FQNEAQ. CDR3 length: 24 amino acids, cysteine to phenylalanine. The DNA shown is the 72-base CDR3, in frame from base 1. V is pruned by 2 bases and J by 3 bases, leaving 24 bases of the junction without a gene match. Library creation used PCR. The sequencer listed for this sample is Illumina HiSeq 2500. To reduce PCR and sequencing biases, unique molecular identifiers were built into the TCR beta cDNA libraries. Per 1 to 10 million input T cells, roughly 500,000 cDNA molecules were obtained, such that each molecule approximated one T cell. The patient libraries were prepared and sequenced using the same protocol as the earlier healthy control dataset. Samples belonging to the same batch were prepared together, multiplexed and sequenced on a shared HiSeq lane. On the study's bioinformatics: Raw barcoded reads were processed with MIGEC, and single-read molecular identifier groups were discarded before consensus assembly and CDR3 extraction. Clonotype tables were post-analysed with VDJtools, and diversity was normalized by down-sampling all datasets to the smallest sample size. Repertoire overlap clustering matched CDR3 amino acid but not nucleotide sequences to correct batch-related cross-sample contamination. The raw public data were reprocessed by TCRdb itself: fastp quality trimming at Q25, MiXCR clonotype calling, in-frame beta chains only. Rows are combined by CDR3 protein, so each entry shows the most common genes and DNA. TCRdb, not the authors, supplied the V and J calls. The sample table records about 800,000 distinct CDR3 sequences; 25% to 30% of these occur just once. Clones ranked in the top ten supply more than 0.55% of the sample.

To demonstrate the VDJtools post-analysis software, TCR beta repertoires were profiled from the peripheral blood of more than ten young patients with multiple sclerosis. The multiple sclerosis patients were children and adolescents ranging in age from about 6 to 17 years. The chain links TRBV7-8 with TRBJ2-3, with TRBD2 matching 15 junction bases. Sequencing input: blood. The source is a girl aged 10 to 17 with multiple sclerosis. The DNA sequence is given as TGTGCCAGCAGCTTATGGCCAGGGGGCGAGTCTGGACTAGCGGGAGGGCCTCGGACAGATACGCAGTATTTT. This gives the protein CASSLWPGGESGLAGGPRTDTQYF.